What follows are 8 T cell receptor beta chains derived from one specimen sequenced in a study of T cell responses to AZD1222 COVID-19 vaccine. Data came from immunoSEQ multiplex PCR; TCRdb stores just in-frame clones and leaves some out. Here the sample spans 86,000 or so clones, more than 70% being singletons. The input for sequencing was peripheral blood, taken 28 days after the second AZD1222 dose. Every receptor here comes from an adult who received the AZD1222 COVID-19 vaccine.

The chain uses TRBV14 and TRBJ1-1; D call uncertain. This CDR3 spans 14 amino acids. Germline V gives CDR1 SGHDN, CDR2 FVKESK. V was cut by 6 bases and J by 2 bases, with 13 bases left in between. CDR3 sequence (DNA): TGTGCCAGCAGTTATCTGGGCGTTAACACTGAAGCTTTCTTT. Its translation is CASSYLGVNTEAFF.

As DNA, the CDR3 is TGTGCCAGCAGTCCGACAAGGGGCGGGGTAAACTATGGCTACACCTTC. It translates to CASSPTRGGVNYGYTF. This chain joins TRBV27 and TRBJ1-2, with D possibly being TRBD1 (5 bases). Germline V gene sequence: CDR1 MNHEY, CDR2 SMNVEV (reference sequence). The ends were cut back, 5 bases at V and 2 bases at J, with 18 bases in the middle. The CDR3 contains 16 residues.

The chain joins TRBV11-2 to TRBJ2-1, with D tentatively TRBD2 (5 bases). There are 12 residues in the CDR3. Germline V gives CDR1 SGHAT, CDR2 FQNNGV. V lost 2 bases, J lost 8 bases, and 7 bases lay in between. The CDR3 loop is CASSLTRDEQFF. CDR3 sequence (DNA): TGTGCCAGCAGCTTAACGAGGGATGAGCAGTTCTTC. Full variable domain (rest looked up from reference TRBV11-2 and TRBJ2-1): EAGVAQSPRYKIIEKRQSVAFWCNPISGHATLYWYQQILGQGPKLLIQFQNNGVVDDSQLPKDRFSAERLKGVDSTLKIQPAKLEDSAVYLCASSLTRDEQFFGPGTRLTVL.

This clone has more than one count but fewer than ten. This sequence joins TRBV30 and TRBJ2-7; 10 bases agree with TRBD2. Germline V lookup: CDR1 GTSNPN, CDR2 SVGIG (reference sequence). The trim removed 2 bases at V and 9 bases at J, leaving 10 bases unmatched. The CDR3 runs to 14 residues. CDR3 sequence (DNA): TGTGCCTGGAGTAAAGTGACTAGCGGGTTGGGGCAGTACTTC. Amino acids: CAWSKVTSGLGQYF.

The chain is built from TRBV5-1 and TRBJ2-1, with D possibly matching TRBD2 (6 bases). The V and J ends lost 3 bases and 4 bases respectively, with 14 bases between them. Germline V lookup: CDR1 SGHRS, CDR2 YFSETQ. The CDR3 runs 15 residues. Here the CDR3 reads CASSSLSGSYNEQFF. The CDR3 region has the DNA TGCGCCAGCAGCTCCCTTAGCGGATCGTACAATGAGCAGTTCTTC.

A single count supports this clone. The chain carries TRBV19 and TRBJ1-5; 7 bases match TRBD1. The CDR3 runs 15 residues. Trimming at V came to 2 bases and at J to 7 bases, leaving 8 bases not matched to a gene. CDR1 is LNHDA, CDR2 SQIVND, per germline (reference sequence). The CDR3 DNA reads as TGTGCCAGTAGTATACGGTCAGGGGGTAAACAGCCCCAGCATTTT. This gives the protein CASSIRSGGKQPQHF. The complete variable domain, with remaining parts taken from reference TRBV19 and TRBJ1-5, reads DGGITQSPKYLFRKEGQNVTLSCEQNLNHDAMYWYRQDPGQGLRLIYYSQIVNDFQKGDIAEGYSVSREKKESFPLTVTSAQKNPTAFYLCASSIRSGGKQPQHFGDGTRLSIL.

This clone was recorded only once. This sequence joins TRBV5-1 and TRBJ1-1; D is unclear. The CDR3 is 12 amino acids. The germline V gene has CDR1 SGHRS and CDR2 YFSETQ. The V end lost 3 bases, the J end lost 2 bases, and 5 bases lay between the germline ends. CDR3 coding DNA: TGCGCCAGCAGCTCAGATAACACTGAAGCTTTCTTT. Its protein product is CASSSDNTEAFF. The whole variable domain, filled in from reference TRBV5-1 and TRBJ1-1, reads KAGVTQTPRYLIKTRGQQVTLSCSPISGHRSVSWYQQTPGQGLQFLFEYFSETQRNKGNFPGRFSGRQFSNSRSEMNVSTLELGDSALYLCASSSDNTEAFFGQGTRLTVV.

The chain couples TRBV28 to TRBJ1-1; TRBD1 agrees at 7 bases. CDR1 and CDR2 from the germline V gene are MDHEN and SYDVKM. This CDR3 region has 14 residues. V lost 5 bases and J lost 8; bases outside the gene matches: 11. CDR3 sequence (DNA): TGTGCCAGCAGTCCACCCCTGGACAGGCTGGAAGCTTTCTTT. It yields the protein CASSPPLDRLEAFF. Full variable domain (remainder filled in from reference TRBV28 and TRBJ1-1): DVKVTQSSRYLVKRTGEKVFLECVQDMDHENMFWYRQDPGLGLRLIYFSYDVKMKEKGDIPEGYSVSREKKERFSLILESASTNQTSMYLCASSPPLDRLEAFFGQGTRLTVV.